Shown below are 9 T cell receptor beta chains from a single sample sequenced in a study of cytomegalovirus exposure and HLA in healthy donors. PCR amplification relied on 60 Vbeta primers (plus 13 Jbeta primers). Using immunoSEQ multiplex PCR, the repertoire was profiled, and TCRdb retains in-frame clones only, with some absent. Of approximately 100,000 clones in the sample, about 77% were seen once. Sample: PBMCs. The receptor set was obtained from a woman aged 18 to 35 in good health and CMV-seropositive.

The chain recombines TRBV28 with TRBJ1-1, with no clear D. CDR1 is MDHEN and CDR2 is SYDVKM in the germline V gene. The CDR3 spans 15 residues. V was clipped by 2 bases and J by 0 bases, with 10 bases between them. CDR3 protein: CASSLMVNMNTEAFF. In DNA, the CDR3 is TGTGCCAGCAGTTTAATGGTGAACATGAACACTGAAGCTTTCTTT.

This chain joins TRBV7-6 and TRBJ1-1; D is unresolved. V shed 4 bases and J shed 8 bases, with 14 bases lying between them. Germline V gene data show CDR1 as SGHVS and CDR2 as FNYEAQ. CDR3 length: 13 amino acids. Written as DNA, the CDR3 is TGTGCCAGCAGCTCAAGCGGGCAGAGCGAAGCTTTCTTT. Protein product: CASSSSGQSEAFF.

The chain carries TRBV5-1 and TRBJ1-3; D not certain. Germline V gives CDR1 SGHRS, CDR2 YFSETQ. The CDR3 is 13 amino acids. V lost 3 bases and J lost 4, with 8 bases in between. CDR3 in DNA: TGCGCCAGCAGCTACGACACGGGAAACACCATATATTTT. Protein: CASSYDTGNTIYF. Based on the CDR3 plus reference TRBV5-1 and TRBJ1-3, the full variable domain is KAGVTQTPRYLIKTRGQQVTLSCSPISGHRSVSWYQQTPGQGLQFLFEYFSETQRNKGNFPGRFSGRQFSNSRSEMNVSTLELGDSALYLCASSYDTGNTIYFGEGSWLTVV.

The chain couples TRBV29-1 to TRBJ2-2, with D unclear. The CDR3 loop spans 12 amino acids. Deletions cut 7 bases from V and 1 base from J, with 7 bases between. Germline CDR1 SQVTM, CDR2 ANQGSEA. CDR3 region: CSGQKNTGELFF. As DNA, the CDR3 is TGCAGCGGGCAGAAGAACACCGGGGAGCTGTTTTTT.

The rearrangement uses TRBV7-2 and TRBJ2-2; 9 bases fit TRBD1. The CDR3 totals 14 residues. From germline, CDR1 is SGHTA and CDR2 FQGNSA. With V trimmed by 1 base and J by 6 bases, 0 bases remained unmatched. The CDR3 DNA reads TGTGCCAGCAGCTTAGACAGGGGGCCCGGGGAGCTGTTTTTT. Translation gives CASSLDRGPGELFF.

The rearrangement joins TRBV5-1 to TRBJ2-7, with TRBD2 matching 10 bases. Germline CDR1 is SGHRS and CDR2 is YFSETQ. V shed 3 bases, J shed 6 bases, and the junction held 9 bases outside the gene matches. The CDR3 is 15 residues long. In DNA, the CDR3 is TGCGCCAGCAGCTCAGCGGGAGGGCCGGGGTTCGAGCAGTACTTC. Protein product: CASSSAGGPGFEQYF.

The chain uses TRBV19 and TRBJ2-3; 10 positions agree with TRBD2. The junction had 5 bases not matched to a gene; V was cut back by 7 bases and J by 1 base. This CDR3 is 15 amino acids long. Per the germline V gene, CDR1 is LNHDA and CDR2 is SQIVND (reference sequence). The CDR3 nucleotides read TGTGCCAGTAACTATGGGACTAGCGGCACAGATACGCAGTATTTT. Translated: CASNYGTSGTDTQYF.

This clone was picked up one time. V usage is TRBV27 and J usage is TRBJ2-1, with TRBD2 identical over 9 bases. J was trimmed by 5 bases and V by 2 bases; bases with no gene match: 4. This CDR3 spans 15 amino acids. The germline V gene has CDR1 MNHEY and CDR2 SMNVEV (reference sequence). The CDR3 region has the DNA TGTGCCAGCAGTTTAATCGCGGGAGGGGACAATGAGCAGTTCTTC. Protein sequence: CASSLIAGGDNEQFF.

The V and J genes are TRBV27 and TRBJ2-2; 9 bases align to TRBD1. This CDR3 contains 14 residues. After removal of 10 bases from V and 0 bases from J, the junction contained 3 bases not matched to a gene. Germline-derived CDR1 and CDR2 are MNHEY and SMNVEV (reference sequence). The chain's CDR3 is CATRDRANTGELFF. The CDR3 DNA reads TGTGCCACCAGGGACAGGGCGAACACCGGGGAGCTGTTTTTT.